Listed here are 18 T cell receptor beta chains from one sample, sequenced in a study of blood T cell repertoires in COVID-19. Sequencing was performed with immunoSEQ multiplex PCR; in TCRdb, only in-frame clones are kept and a portion is missing. The sample includes about 310,000 clones, about 91% of them seen just once. The material sequenced was PBMCs or T cells enriched from blood (not recorded which). The receptor set was obtained from a woman aged 18-35 years who had recovered from COVID-19.

The gene calls are TRBV3-1 (or the pseudogene TRBV3-2) and TRBJ2-2; 7 bases fit TRBD1. V shed 2 bases, J shed 7 bases, and the junction held 7 bases outside the gene matches. The germline V gene encodes CDR1 LGHDT and CDR2 YNNKEL (reference sequence). CDR3 length: 15 amino acids. The CDR3: CASSQLPQGHGELFF. CDR3 nucleotides: TGTGCCAGCAGCCAATTACCACAGGGGCACGGGGAGCTGTTTTTT.

The chain employs TRBV7-9 and TRBJ1-1, with D maybe TRBD1 (5 bases). The germline gives CDR1 SEHNR, CDR2 FQNEAQ (reference sequence). CDR3 length equals 12 residues. Trimming removed 6 bases at V and 11 bases at J, with 16 bases between. The CDR3 region has the DNA TGTGCCAGCAGTCCAGGGCCTATGCGGGCTTTCTTT. Its translation is CASSPGPMRAFF.

The rearrangement uses TRBV12-3 or TRBV12-4 and TRBJ1-5; D gene uncertain. V lost 7 bases to trimming and J lost 7 bases, with 14 bases between them. The CDR3 has 13 residues. The CDR3 DNA sequence: TGTGCCAGCATCAAAACCCCCGGGCAGCCCCAGCATTTT. Residues: CASIKTPGQPQHF.

The chain links TRBV27 to TRBJ1-2; 8 bases line up with TRBD1. The CDR3 extends over 14 amino acids. The J segment lost 0 bases and the V segment lost 6 bases, leaving 3 bases of the junction unmatched. Per the germline V gene, CDR1 is MNHEY and CDR2 is SMNVEV (reference sequence). CDR3 in amino acids: CASSQDRANYGYTF. CDR3 DNA sequence: TGTGCCAGCAGCCAGGACAGGGCTAACTATGGCTACACCTTC.

J is TRBJ1-6 and V is TRBV7-9; 9 bases match TRBD1. The V gene end was trimmed by 5 bases and the J gene end by 8 bases; junction bases not matched to a gene: 13. The length of the CDR3 is 17 residues. Germline CDR1 SEHNR, CDR2 FQNEAQ (reference sequence). The DNA for the CDR3 is TGTGCCAGCAGCCACGAACTAGACAGGGGGGCTGATTCACCCCTCCACTTT. This sequence encodes CASSHELDRGADSPLHF.

The chain uses TRBV5-1 and TRBJ2-1; 11 bases map to TRBD2. The V and J ends lost 4 bases and 0 bases, in that order; junction bases with no gene match: 3. Germline V gene sequence: CDR1 SGHRS, CDR2 YFSETQ. The CDR3 has 16 residues. The chain's CDR3 is CASSPSGGRSYNEQFF. The CDR3 DNA sequence: TGCGCCAGCAGCCCTAGCGGGGGGCGCTCCTACAATGAGCAGTTCTTC.

This chain connects TRBV18 to TRBJ2-3; 11 bases match TRBD2. This CDR3 comprises 18 residues. Germline CDR1 and CDR2: KGHSH and LQKENI. Losses at the gene ends were 3 bases for V and 3 bases for J; bases not matched to a gene: 11. Written as DNA, the CDR3 is TGTGCCAGCTCACCTATAGCGGGAGGGCCCTTAGGAACAGATACGCAGTATTTT. The encoded protein is CASSPIAGGPLGTDTQYF.

The V and J genes are TRBV9 and TRBJ1-2; weak D call: TRBD1 (5 bases). This CDR3 has 13 residues. Trimming shortened V by 1 base and J by 6 bases, and 10 bases separated the two germline ends. CDR1 and CDR2 from the germline V gene are SGDLS and YYNGEE. The CDR3 coding sequence is TGTGCCAGCAGCGTACGGGGGTTGAATGGCTACACCTTC. It is translated as CASSVRGLNGYTF.

The V call is TRBV15, the J call TRBJ1-5; D not resolved. V lost 0 bases and J 3 bases, leaving 9 bases between the germline ends. The CDR3 runs to 15 residues. Germline lookup yields CDR1 LNHNV and CDR2 YYDKDF (reference sequence). CDR3 nucleotide sequence: TGTGCCACCAGCAGAGAGGAACAGATCAATCAGCCCCAGCATTTT. Its protein is CATSREEQINQPQHF. The full variable domain, in which reference TRBV15 and TRBJ1-5 provide the parts outside the CDR3, is DAMVIQNPRYQVTQFGKPVTLSCSQTLNHNVMYWYQQKSSQAPKLLFHYYDKDFNNEADTPDNFQSRRPNTSFCFLDIRSPGLGDTAMYLCATSREEQINQPQHFGDGTRLSIL.

This clone was observed a single time. J is TRBJ2-1 and V is TRBV7-2, with D hard to call. There are 11 residues in the CDR3. V lost 5 bases to trimming and J lost 7 bases, with 6 bases between them. Germline CDR1 reads SGHTA; CDR2 reads FQGNSA. CDR3 in amino acids: CASSRVNEQFF. CDR3 coding DNA: TGTGCCAGCAGCCGAGTAAATGAGCAGTTCTTC. Filled out from reference TRBV7-2 and TRBJ2-1, the complete variable domain reads GAGVSQSPSNKVTEKGKDVELRCDPISGHTALYWYRQSLGQGLEFLIYFQGNSAPDKSGLPSDRFSAERTGGSVSTLTIQRTQQEDSAVYLCASSRVNEQFFGPGTRLTVL.

This chain links TRBV9 with TRBJ1-5; weak D call: TRBD1 (5 bases). CDR1 SGDLS and CDR2 YYNGEE come from the germline V gene. V was trimmed by 5 bases and J by 9 bases, leaving 15 bases between them. This CDR3 is 13 amino acids long. The CDR3 sequence: CASRETAIRPQHF. The CDR3 DNA reads as TGTGCCAGCAGAGAGACAGCTATTAGGCCCCAGCATTTT. The whole variable domain, filled in from reference TRBV9 and TRBJ1-5, reads DSGVTQTPKHLITATGQRVTLRCSPRSGDLSVYWYQQSLDQGLQFLIQYYNGEERAKGNILERFSAQQFPDLHSELNLSSLELGDSALYFCASRETAIRPQHFGDGTRLSIL.

The chain combines TRBV27 with TRBJ1-1; 8 bases match TRBD1. The CDR3 is 14 residues long. V was clipped by 2 bases and J by 4 bases; unmatched bases: 3. CDR1 is MNHEY and CDR2 is SMNVEV in the germline V gene (reference sequence). For the CDR3, the DNA is TGTGCCAGCAGTTTAGGACAGGGTCTCACTGAAGCTTTCTTT. Its protein is CASSLGQGLTEAFF.

This rearrangement joins TRBV6-2 or TRBV6-3 to TRBJ1-4; D is undetermined. The CDR3 has 15 residues. Trimming took 5 bases from V and 5 from J, leaving 15 bases between them. The germline V gene encodes CDR1 MNHEY and CDR2 SVGEGT. This CDR3 reads CASSPMGRGNEKLFF. DNA of the CDR3: TGTGCCAGCAGTCCCATGGGTCGGGGAAATGAAAAACTGTTTTTT.

The chain couples TRBV6-5 to TRBJ1-2; TRBD1 aligns across 7 bases. CDR1 and CDR2 (germline): MNHEY, SVGAGI. The CDR3 has 12 residues. The trim removed 8 bases at V and 4 bases at J, leaving 4 bases unmatched. DNA for the CDR3: TGTGCCAGCGATGACAGGGTCTATGGCTACACCTTC. This sequence encodes CASDDRVYGYTF.

The genes are TRBV29-1 and TRBJ2-7; perhaps TRBD2 as D (6 bases). Trimming took 4 bases from V and 0 from J, leaving 13 bases between them. The CDR3 is 14 residues long. Germline V CDR1 and CDR2: SQVTM, ANQGSEA. The chain's CDR3 is CSVGIGGTSYEQYF. The CDR3 DNA reads as TGCAGCGTTGGAATCGGGGGTACCTCCTACGAGCAGTACTTC.

The chain carries TRBV6-2 or TRBV6-3 and TRBJ2-3, with D maybe TRBD1 (5 bases). This CDR3 contains 15 residues. V lost 0 bases to trimming and J lost 4 bases, with 11 bases between them. Germline V lookup: CDR1 MNHEY, CDR2 SVGEGT. As DNA, the CDR3 is TGTGCCAGCAGTTACTCGGTCAGGGCCCCAGATACGCAGTATTTT. This translates into CASSYSVRAPDTQYF.

The genes are TRBV10-3 and TRBJ1-1; D is undetermined. V was trimmed by 6 bases and J by 0 bases, leaving 11 bases between them. This CDR3 region has 14 residues. Germline-derived CDR1 and CDR2 are ENHRY and SYGVKD. DNA of the CDR3: TGTGCCATCAGCCCGACTGGAATGAACACTGAAGCTTTCTTT. The encoded protein is CAISPTGMNTEAFF.

The chain employs TRBV27 and TRBJ1-5, with a tentative D call TRBD1 (5 bases). Trimming stripped 5 bases from V and 7 bases from J, with 12 bases between. The CDR3 spans 13 residues. Germline CDR1 MNHEY, CDR2 SMNVEV (reference sequence). DNA of the CDR3: TGTGCCAGCAGTCCTGCAGGGTACCAGCCCCAGCATTTT. Translation: CASSPAGYQPQHF.